These T cell receptor beta chains were read from a single sample in a study of neurological immune-mediated disorders. One entry per CDR3 protein results from TCRdb running MiXCR on the 5' RACE reads. The sample carries more than 45,000 distinct CDR3 sequences, about a tenth recorded once. Input material: PBMCs. All receptors come from a woman aged 40 to 50 with HTLV-1-associated myelopathy (HAM/TSP). Each CDR3 is given with its conserved first and last residue. D genes are given only for firm matches. Not all rows give a size; the values are once, few, many and, for expanded clones, a class.

CDR3: CSARGPSSGNEKLFF
DNA: TGCAGTGCTAGAGGACCCTCCAGTGGTAATGAAAAACTGTTTTTT
size: many
V: TRBV20-1
J: TRBJ1-4
D: .

CDR3: CASSLNLGTEAFF
DNA: TGTGCCAGCAGTCTGAATTTGGGCACTGAAGCTTTCTTT
size: many
V: TRBV12-3/TRBV12-4
J: TRBJ1-1
D: .

CDR3: CSAIPWTSGATDMQYF
DNA: TGCAGTGCTATTCCATGGACTAGCGGGGCTACAGATATGCAGTATTTT
size: .
V: TRBV20-1
J: TRBJ2-3
D: TRBD2

CDR3: CASSALGGDYGYTF
DNA: TGTGCCAGCAGTGCCCTGGGAGGGGACTATGGCTACACCTTC
size: many
V: TRBV6-1
J: TRBJ1-2
D: .

CDR3: CSALSGTGYNEQFF
DNA: TGCAGTGCTCTTTCCGGGACAGGGTACAATGAGCAGTTCTTC
size: many
V: TRBV20-1
J: TRBJ2-1
D: TRBD1

CDR3: CASSHSQGTQETQYF
DNA: TGTGCCAGCAGCCATTCACAGGGAACGCAGGAGACCCAGTACTTC
size: many
V: TRBV3-1
J: TRBJ2-5
D: .

CDR3: CSAATSGGPPYEQYF
DNA: TGCAGTGCTGCGACTAGCGGGGGGCCCCCCTACGAGCAGTACTTC
size: many
V: TRBV20-1
J: TRBJ2-7
D: TRBD2

CDR3: CASSLEGWQGGTGELFF
DNA: TGTGCCAGCAGTTTAGAAGGTTGGCAGGGAGGCACCGGGGAGCTGTTTTTT
size: many
V: TRBV27
J: TRBJ2-2
D: .

CDR3: CASSLNSEREQYF
DNA: TGTGCCAGCAGCTTAAACTCAGAACGCGAGCAGTACTTC
size: many
V: TRBV7-8
J: TRBJ2-7
D: .

CDR3: CASSPSTASTDTQYF
DNA: TGCGCCAGCAGCCCATCGACAGCTAGCACAGATACGCAGTATTTT
size: many
V: TRBV5-1
J: TRBJ2-3
D: .

CDR3: CASSLRGSGHTF
DNA: TGCGCCAGCAGCTTGCGGGGCTCGGGCCACACCTTC
size: many
V: TRBV5-1
J: TRBJ1-2
D: .

CDR3: CASSFRTGYEQFF
DNA: TGCGCCAGCAGCTTCAGGACAGGGTATGAGCAGTTCTTC
size: few
V: TRBV4-1
J: TRBJ2-1
D: TRBD1

CDR3: CASSLGKETQYF
DNA: TGTGCCAGCAGCTTGGGGAAAGAGACCCAGTACTTC
size: .
V: TRBV7-6
J: TRBJ2-5
D: .

CDR3: CASSVLSNTGELFF
DNA: TGTGCCAGCAGTGTTCTATCGAACACCGGGGAGCTGTTTTTT
size: many
V: TRBV2
J: TRBJ2-2
D: .

CDR3: CASSLVLVLAVSSYNEQFF
DNA: TGCGCCAGCAGCTTGGTTTTGGTTCTAGCGGTAAGCTCCTACAATGAGCAGTTCTTC
size: many
V: TRBV5-1
J: TRBJ2-1
D: TRBD2

CDR3: CASSELQTAGTGSEKLFF
DNA: TGTGCCAGCAGCGAACTTCAGACCGCCGGGACAGGGAGCGAAAAACTGTTTTTT
size: many
V: TRBV6-6
J: TRBJ1-4
D: TRBD1

CDR3: CASSHRVVDYGYTF
DNA: TGTGCCAGCAGCCACAGGGTGGTTGACTATGGCTACACCTTC
size: many
V: TRBV5-8
J: TRBJ1-2
D: .

CDR3: CASSQGHWNTGELFF
DNA: TGTGCCAGCAGCCAAGGTCATTGGAACACCGGGGAGCTGTTTTTT
size: few
V: TRBV3-1
J: TRBJ2-2
D: .

CDR3: CASSSGGGVGTEAFF
DNA: TGTGCCAGTAGTTCTGGCGGAGGGGTGGGCACTGAAGCTTTCTTT
size: .
V: TRBV19
J: TRBJ1-1
D: .

CDR3: CASSLAGFSPLHF
DNA: TGCGCCAGCAGCTTGGCGGGCTTTTCACCCCTCCACTTT
size: many
V: TRBV5-1
J: TRBJ1-6
D: .

CDR3: CSARRGASNQPQHF
DNA: TGCAGTGCCCGGCGGGGGGCTAGCAATCAGCCCCAGCATTTT
size: many
V: TRBV20-1
J: TRBJ1-5
D: .

CDR3: CASSQDGGRGGNTIYF
DNA: TGCGCCAGCAGCCAAGACGGGGGCAGGGGAGGAAACACCATATATTTT
size: many
V: TRBV4-1
J: TRBJ1-3
D: .

CDR3: CASSANIAGGADTQYF
DNA: TGTGCCAGCAGCGCCAATATAGCGGGGGGTGCAGATACGCAGTATTTT
size: many
V: TRBV7-2
J: TRBJ2-3
D: TRBD2

CDR3: CASSNQAGLSSYEQYF
DNA: TGTGCCAGCAGTAACCAAGCGGGGTTGAGCTCCTACGAGCAGTACTTC
size: many
V: TRBV2
J: TRBJ2-7
D: TRBD2

CDR3: CASSLGRGDTQYF
DNA: TGTGCCAGCAGCCTCGGGAGGGGAGATACGCAGTATTTT
size: many
V: TRBV7-2
J: TRBJ2-3
D: TRBD2

CDR3: CSASEYRDRGNTYGYTF
DNA: TGCAGTGCTAGTGAATACCGGGACAGGGGGAACACCTATGGCTACACCTTC
size: many
V: TRBV20-1
J: TRBJ1-2
D: TRBD1

CDR3: CASSQDEGDRAAF
DNA: TGCGCCAGCAGCCAAGACGAGGGGGACAGGGCCGCCTTC
size: many
V: TRBV4-3
J: TRBJ1-2
D: TRBD1

CDR3: CASSSHWGAEQYF
DNA: TGTGCCAGCAGCTCCCACTGGGGGGCGGAGCAGTACTTC
size: few
V: TRBV11-2
J: TRBJ2-7
D: .

CDR3: CASSLKWEGTDTQYF
DNA: TGTGCCAGCAGTTTAAAGTGGGAGGGCACAGATACGCAGTATTTT
size: .
V: TRBV27
J: TRBJ2-3
D: .

CDR3: CASSSTRLAGGRSTDTQYF
DNA: TGTGCCAGCAGCAGCACCAGACTAGCGGGGGGCCGAAGCACAGATACGCAGTATTTT
size: many
V: TRBV7-8
J: TRBJ2-3
D: TRBD2

CDR3: CAWSVPLLRGPGGGNEQFF
DNA: TGTGCCTGGAGTGTCCCCCTTCTTCGGGGGCCGGGAGGGGGCAATGAGCAGTTCTTC
size: many
V: TRBV30
J: TRBJ2-1
D: TRBD2

CDR3: CSARVPSGRQYNEQFF
DNA: TGCAGTGCTAGAGTTCCCAGCGGGAGGCAATACAATGAGCAGTTCTTC
size: many
V: TRBV20-1
J: TRBJ2-1
D: TRBD2

CDR3: CATSDSQGTYNEQFF
DNA: TGTGCCACCAGTGATTCACAGGGGACCTACAATGAGCAGTTCTTC
size: many
V: TRBV24-1
J: TRBJ2-1
D: TRBD1

CDR3: CASKETGDTTEAFF
DNA: TGCGCCAGCAAAGAGACGGGGGACACCACTGAAGCTTTCTTT
size: many
V: TRBV5-1
J: TRBJ1-1
D: .

CDR3: CASRVTGGGTDTQYF
DNA: TGCGCCAGCAGGGTGACAGGGGGCGGCACAGATACGCAGTATTTT
size: many
V: TRBV4-1
J: TRBJ2-3
D: TRBD1

CDR3: CASSLSGGEPQHF
DNA: TGCGCCAGCAGCTTGTCAGGGGGAGAGCCCCAGCATTTT
size: many
V: TRBV5-1
J: TRBJ1-5
D: TRBD1

CDR3: CASSQLGTNSYEQYF
DNA: TGCGCCAGCAGCCAATTAGGGACTAACTCCTACGAGCAGTACTTC
size: many
V: TRBV4-1
J: TRBJ2-7
D: TRBD2

CDR3: CASSYSYSGGASEQFF
DNA: TGTGCCAGCAGCTATTCCTATAGCGGGGGGGCCAGCGAGCAGTTCTTC
size: many
V: TRBV9
J: TRBJ2-1
D: TRBD2

CDR3: CASSWGQGRAEAFF
DNA: TGTGCCAGCAGCTGGGGACAGGGGCGGGCTGAAGCTTTCTTT
size: many
V: TRBV7-2
J: TRBJ1-1
D: TRBD1

CDR3: CVSGGVGGGTQYF
DNA: TGTGTCAGCGGTGGGGTTGGGGGGGGTACGCAGTATTTT
size: once
V: TRBV6-2/TRBV6-3
J: TRBJ2-3
D: TRBD2

CDR3: CASSRALTGELFF
DNA: TGTGCCAGCAGCCGCGCCCTCACCGGGGAGCTGTTTTTT
size: many
V: TRBV6-2/TRBV6-3
J: TRBJ2-2
D: .

CDR3: CASSSGLAGKLETQYF
DNA: TGTGCCAGCAGTTCCGGACTAGCGGGGAAACTAGAGACCCAGTACTTC
size: many
V: TRBV27
J: TRBJ2-5
D: TRBD2

CDR3: CSARAPRGADTQYF
DNA: TGCAGTGCTAGGGCTCCCAGGGGCGCAGATACGCAGTATTTT
size: many
V: TRBV20-1
J: TRBJ2-3
D: .

CDR3: CASSLSSSRGPHTDTQYF
DNA: TGTGCCAGCAGCTTAAGTTCTTCGCGGGGTCCCCACACAGATACGCAGTATTTT
size: .
V: TRBV7-2
J: TRBJ2-3
D: .

CDR3: CASSLGSEANYGYTF
DNA: TGCGCCAGCAGCTTGGGCAGTGAAGCTAACTATGGCTACACCTTC
size: many
V: TRBV5-1
J: TRBJ1-2
D: .

CDR3: CASSPGRGTGSLSYGYTF
DNA: TGTGCCAGCAGCCCCGGGCGGGGGACAGGGAGCCTATCATATGGCTACACCTTC
size: .
V: TRBV7-6
J: TRBJ1-2
D: TRBD1

CDR3: CASSSTPGHPTLDTQYF
DNA: TGTGCCAGCAGCTCGACCCCCGGACATCCTACCTTAGATACGCAGTATTTT
size: many
V: TRBV7-8
J: TRBJ2-3
D: .

CDR3: CASSPSDNEQFF
DNA: TGTGCCAGCAGCCCAAGCGACAATGAGCAGTTCTTC
size: many
V: TRBV7-2
J: TRBJ2-1
D: .

CDR3: CSARDQGYSPLHF
DNA: TGCAGTGCTAGAGATCAGGGGTACTCACCCCTCCACTTT
size: many
V: TRBV20-1
J: TRBJ1-6
D: .

CDR3: CASSQLRGGRGDEQFF
DNA: TGCGCCAGCAGCCAACTTAGGGGGGGACGTGGGGATGAGCAGTTCTTC
size: many
V: TRBV4-3
J: TRBJ2-1
D: .

CDR3: CASSQGTVRFNGYTF
DNA: TGCGCCAGCAGCCAGGGGACTGTAAGGTTTAATGGCTACACCTTC
size: many
V: TRBV4-1
J: TRBJ1-2
D: .

CDR3: CASQGFSGELFF
DNA: TGTGCCAGTCAGGGTTTCTCCGGGGAGCTGTTTTTT
size: many
V: TRBV5-6
J: TRBJ2-2
D: .

CDR3: CASSRDRQPQHF
DNA: TGTGCCAGCAGTAGGGATCGACAGCCCCAGCATTTT
size: many
V: TRBV2
J: TRBJ1-5
D: .

CDR3: CASSYGPDEPQHF
DNA: TGTGCCAGCAGTTACGGGCCAGATGAGCCCCAGCATTTT
size: many
V: TRBV6-2/TRBV6-3
J: TRBJ1-5
D: .

CDR3: CASSLKTSNTGELFF
DNA: TGCGCCAGCAGCTTGAAGACTAGCAACACCGGGGAGCTGTTTTTT
size: many
V: TRBV5-1
J: TRBJ2-2
D: TRBD2

CDR3: CASTPGTLNTGELFF
DNA: TGCGCCAGCACCCCTGGGACACTTAACACCGGGGAGCTGTTTTTT
size: many
V: TRBV5-1
J: TRBJ2-2
D: .

CDR3: CASSQGLRASLSSYEQYF
DNA: TGCGCCAGCAGCCAAGGGTTGAGAGCCAGCCTGAGCTCCTACGAGCAGTACTTC
size: many
V: TRBV4-1
J: TRBJ2-7
D: .

CDR3: CASSQDRTGYGSNQPQHF
DNA: TGCGCCAGCAGCCAAGATCGGACAGGGTATGGGAGCAATCAGCCCCAGCATTTT
size: many
V: TRBV4-3
J: TRBJ1-5
D: TRBD1

CDR3: CASSKSPETAAFF
DNA: TGTGCCAGTAGTAAATCTCCGGAGACGGCAGCTTTCTTT
size: many
V: TRBV19
J: TRBJ1-1
D: .